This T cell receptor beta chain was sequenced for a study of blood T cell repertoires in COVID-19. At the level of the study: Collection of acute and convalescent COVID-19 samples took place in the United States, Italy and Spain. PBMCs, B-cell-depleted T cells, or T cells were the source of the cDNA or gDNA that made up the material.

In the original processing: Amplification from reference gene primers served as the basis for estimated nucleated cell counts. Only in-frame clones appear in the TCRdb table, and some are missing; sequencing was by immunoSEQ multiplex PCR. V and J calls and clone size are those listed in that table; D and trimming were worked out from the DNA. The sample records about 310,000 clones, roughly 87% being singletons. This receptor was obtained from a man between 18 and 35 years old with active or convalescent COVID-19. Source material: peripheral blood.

The CDR3 loop reads CASSFFVGQTYEQYF. DNA for the CDR3: TGTGCCAGCAGTTTTTTTGTGGGACAGACCTACGAGCAGTACTTC. The chain joins TRBV27 to TRBJ2-7; 7 bases agree with TRBD1. Germline CDR1 MNHEY, CDR2 SMNVEV (reference sequence). This CDR3 comprises 15 residues. V lost 3 bases, J lost 2 bases, and 7 bases stayed unmatched.